The rows below give T cell receptor beta chains drawn from one sample of a study of metastatic and nonmetastatic thyroid tumors. MiXCR re-clonotyped the PCR reads for TCRdb. The profile covers around 30,000 clones, with around 19% appearing a single time and about 7.6% taken by the ten largest. The sequenced sample was blood. The origin of the receptors is a female donor with papillary thyroid cancer or a benign thyroid nodule (not recorded which). Some clones in this sample may be carry-over from other donors' samples. Each CDR3 is given with its conserved first and last residue. Each record gives: clone size, J gene, D gene, V gene, CDR3 protein, CDR3 DNA. D genes are given only for firm matches. A row's size may be missing; if present it is once, few, many or a size class.

NA,TRBJ2-3,TRBD2,TRBV11-2,CASSLVWRGGTDTQYF,TGTGCCAGCAGCTTAGTTTGGCGGGGGGGCACAGATACGCAGTATTTT
once,TRBJ2-3,NA,TRBV5-1,CASSLVGTTDTQYF,TGCGCCAGCAGCTTGGTCGGCACCACAGATACGCAGTATTTT
many,TRBJ2-7,TRBD2,TRBV20-1,CSASVGRGWREQYF,TGCAGTGCTTCGGTGGGGCGGGGGTGGCGCGAGCAGTACTTC
NA,TRBJ1-5,TRBD1,TRBV7-2,CASSLTGGRQPQHF,TGTGCCAGCAGCTTGACAGGGGGCCGGCAGCCCCAGCATTTT
many,TRBJ2-1,NA,TRBV12-3/TRBV12-4,CASSLASDYNEQFF,TGTGCCAGCAGTTTGGCCTCAGACTACAATGAGCAGTTCTTC
NA,TRBJ2-7,NA,TRBV7-2,CASSLGSLYEQYF,TGTGCCAGCAGCTTAGGATCCCTCTACGAGCAGTACTTC
many,TRBJ1-2,NA,TRBV20-1,CSAPVEWGYTF,TGCAGTGCGCCAGTAGAGTGGGGCTACACCTTC
many,TRBJ2-5,NA,TRBV7-9,CASSQIETQYF,TGTGCCAGCAGCCAAATAGAGACCCAGTACTTC
NA,TRBJ2-2,NA,TRBV7-8,CASSERGEAKNTGELFF,TGTGCCAGCAGCGAACGGGGCGAAGCGAAAAACACCGGGGAGCTGTTTTTT
NA,TRBJ2-2,NA,TRBV5-1,CASSLQGPRTGELFF,TGCGCCAGCAGCCTTCAGGGGCCGCGCACCGGGGAGCTGTTTTTT
many,TRBJ1-5,NA,TRBV19,CASSRTNNQPQHF,TGTGCCAGTAGTCGAACCAACAATCAGCCCCAGCATTTT
many,TRBJ1-2,NA,TRBV9,CASSVVASGAERYF,NA
NA,TRBJ1-1,NA,TRBV30,CAWSGGESGVNTEAFF,TGTGCCTGGAGTGGAGGGGAATCAGGGGTGAACACTGAAGCTTTCTTT
NA,TRBJ2-3,NA,TRBV6-4,CASSGYGDTQYF,TGTGCCAGCAGTGGCTATGGAGATACGCAGTATTTT
medium-sized,TRBJ1-2,NA,TRBV20-1,CSARGLDPKEGYGYTF,TGCAGTGCTAGAGGTCTTGACCCCAAGGAGGGCTATGGCTACACCTTC
many,TRBJ1-3,TRBD1,TRBV3-1,CASRRGQSSGNTIYF,TGTGCCAGCAGACGGGGACAGAGCTCTGGAAACACCATATATTTT
many,TRBJ1-1,NA,TRBV3-1,CASSSDRYEAFF,TGTGCCAGCAGCTCAGACAGATATGAAGCTTTCTTT
NA,TRBJ1-5,TRBD1,TRBV19,CASSRKRQGEGQPQHF,TGTGCCAGTAGTAGGAAAAGACAGGGTGAGGGGCAGCCCCAGCATTTT
few,TRBJ2-7,NA,TRBV12-3/TRBV12-4,CASRTTVTHYEQYF,TGTGCCAGCAGGACGACAGTGACCCACTACGAGCAGTACTTC
many,TRBJ2-6,NA,TRBV6-2/TRBV6-3,CASSYAHRAGANVLTF,TGTGCCAGCAGTTACGCGCATAGGGCTGGGGCCAACGTCCTGACTTTC
many,TRBJ1-2,NA,TRBV12-3/TRBV12-4,CASSLSDTRYGYTF,TGTGCCAGCAGTTTGTCGGACACCCGGTATGGCTACACCTTC
medium-sized,TRBJ2-1,TRBD2,TRBV20-1,CSATARETSHVDEQFF,TGCAGTGCTACCGCGCGGGAGACTAGCCATGTTGATGAGCAGTTCTTC
many,TRBJ2-1,TRBD2,TRBV11-2,CASSLIGGTYNEQFF,TGTGCCAGCAGCTTAATCGGGGGGACGTACAATGAGCAGTTCTTC
NA,TRBJ2-7,NA,TRBV20-1,CSARPPSRGFSYEQYF,TGCAGTGCTAGGCCGCCCAGCCGTGGATTTTCCTACGAGCAGTACTTC
NA,TRBJ2-7,NA,TRBV2,CASSFLLVEQYF,TGTGCCAGCAGTTTCCTACTAGTAGAACAGTACTTC
once,TRBJ2-2,NA,TRBV7-3,CASSQRGSYTGELFF,TGTGCCAGCAGCCAGAGGGGAAGTTACACCGGGGAGCTGTTTTTT
medium-sized,TRBJ1-6,NA,TRBV11-2,CASSFAPANSPLHF,TGTGCCAGCAGCTTCGCACCGGCGAATTCACCCCTCCACTTT
NA,TRBJ1-2,NA,TRBV11-2,CASSRTNHGYTF,TGTGCCAGCTCAAGAACTAATCATGGCTACACCTTC
many,TRBJ1-1,NA,TRBV6-1,CASSPRTDTEAFF,TGTGCCAGCAGTCCCCGGACGGACACTGAAGCTTTCTTT
many,TRBJ2-2,NA,TRBV19,CASSLQGINTGELFF,TGTGCCAGTAGTCTTCAGGGGATCAACACCGGGGAGCTGTTTTTT
many,TRBJ1-2,NA,TRBV20-1,CSATQVVGGGYTF,TGCAGTGCTACCCAGGTTGTTGGAGGAGGCTACACCTTC
NA,TRBJ1-3,NA,TRBV7-8,CASSLGGEGNTIYF,TGTGCCAGCAGCTTAGGGGGGGAAGGAAACACCATATATTTT
few,TRBJ1-2,NA,TRBV29-1,CSVLWALQNYGYTF,TGCAGCGTTTTATGGGCACTTCAAAACTATGGCTACACCTTC
NA,TRBJ2-2,NA,TRBV4-3,CASSHPSSPTGELFF,TGCGCCAGCAGCCACCCCAGCTCGCCCACCGGGGAGCTGTTTTTT
many,TRBJ2-7,NA,TRBV7-6,CASAEGLSYEQYF,TGTGCCAGTGCGGAGGGCCTGTCCTACGAGCAGTACTTC
few,TRBJ2-7,NA,TRBV2,CASADILGVIEQYF,TGTGCCAGCGCAGACATTCTAGGGGTGATCGAGCAGTACTTC
NA,TRBJ1-3,NA,TRBV11-1,CASSLNGSPSSGNTIYF,TGTGCCAGCAGCCTAAACGGGTCCCCGAGCTCTGGAAACACCATATATTTT